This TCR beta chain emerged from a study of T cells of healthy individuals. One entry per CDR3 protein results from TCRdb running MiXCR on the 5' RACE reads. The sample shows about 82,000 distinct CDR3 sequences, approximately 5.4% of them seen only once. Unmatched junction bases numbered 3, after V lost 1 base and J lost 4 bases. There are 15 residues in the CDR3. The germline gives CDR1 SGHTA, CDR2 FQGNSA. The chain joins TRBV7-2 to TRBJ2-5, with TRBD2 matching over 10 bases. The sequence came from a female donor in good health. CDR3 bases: TGTGCCAGCAGCTTAGGAGCGGGAGGGTCAGAGACCCAGTACTTC. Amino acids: CASSLGAGGSETQYF.